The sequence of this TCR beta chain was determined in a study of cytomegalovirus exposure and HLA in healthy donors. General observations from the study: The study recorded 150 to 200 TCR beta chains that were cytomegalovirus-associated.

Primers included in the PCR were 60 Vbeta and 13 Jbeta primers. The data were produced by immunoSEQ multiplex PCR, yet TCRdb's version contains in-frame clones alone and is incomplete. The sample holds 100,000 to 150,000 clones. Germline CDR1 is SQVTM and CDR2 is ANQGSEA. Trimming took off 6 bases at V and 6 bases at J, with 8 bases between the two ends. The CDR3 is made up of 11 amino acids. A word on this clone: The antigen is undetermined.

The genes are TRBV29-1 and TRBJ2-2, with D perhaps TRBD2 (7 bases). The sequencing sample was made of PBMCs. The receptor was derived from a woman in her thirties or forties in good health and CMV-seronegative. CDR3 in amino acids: CSVGGPGELFF. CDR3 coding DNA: TGCAGCGTGGGGGGGCCCGGGGAGCTGTTTTTT.